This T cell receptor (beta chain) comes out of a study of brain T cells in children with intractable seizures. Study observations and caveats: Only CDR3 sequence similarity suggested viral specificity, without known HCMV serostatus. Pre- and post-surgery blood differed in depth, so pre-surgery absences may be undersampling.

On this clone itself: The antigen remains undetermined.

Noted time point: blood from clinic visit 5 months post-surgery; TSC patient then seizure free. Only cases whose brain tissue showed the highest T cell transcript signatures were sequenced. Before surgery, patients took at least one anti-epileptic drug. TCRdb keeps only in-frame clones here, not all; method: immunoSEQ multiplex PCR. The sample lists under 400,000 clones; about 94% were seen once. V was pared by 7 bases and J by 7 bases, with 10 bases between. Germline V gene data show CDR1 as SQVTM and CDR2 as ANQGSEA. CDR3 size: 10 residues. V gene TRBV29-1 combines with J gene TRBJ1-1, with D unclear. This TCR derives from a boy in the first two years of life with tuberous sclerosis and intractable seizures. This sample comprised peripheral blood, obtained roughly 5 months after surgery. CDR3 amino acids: CSGLLGEAFF. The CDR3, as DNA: TGCAGCGGTCTACTGGGTGAAGCTTTCTTT.